This T cell receptor (beta chain) was recorded in a study of T cell responses to AZD1222 COVID-19 vaccine. Profiling relied on immunoSEQ multiplex PCR, and the TCRdb table lists in-frame clones only, not all of them. The table includes 150,000 or so clones, about 90% detected once. As concerns this clone: The target antigen is unknown.

Whole-study findings and limits: In a largely white British group with more females than males, clonal diversity was possibly underestimated.

The ends were cut back, 8 bases at V and 1 base at J, with 13 bases in the middle. Germline CDR1 reads LNHDA; CDR2 reads SQIVND (reference sequence). The CDR3 totals 14 residues. This sample comprised peripheral blood, obtained on day 0 of AZD1222 vaccination. This chain joins TRBV19 and TRBJ2-3; D gene unclear. This sequence originates from an adult in good health. CDR3 bases: TGTGCCAGTCGCACCCAAGAGGGCACAGATACGCAGTATTTT. Residues: CASRTQEGTDTQYF.